This T cell receptor (beta chain) was identified in a study of T cell repertoires in cytomegalovirus infection. Study-level background: Based on public TCR beta signatures, there were indications of CMV infection and of a matching HLA type. Study-level findings and limits: CMV carriers having the relevant HLA were flagged by cumulative public TCR beta family frequency. Dominant in the ex vivo response were TCR beta clonotypes restricted by HLA-C and specific for CMV.

TCRdb called the reads again in MiXCR, with one record for every CDR3 protein. In the table there are roughly 990,000 distinct CDR3 sequences, 31% of which are singletons. This clonotype was seen more than once but under ten times. Its antigen is still unknown. This CDR3 is 14 amino acids long. V shed 6 bases, J shed 4 bases, and the junction held 8 bases outside the gene matches. Germline V CDR1 and CDR2: LNHDA, SQIVND (reference sequence). The chain uses TRBV19 and TRBJ2-5; TRBD1 aligns across 7 bases. This sequence originates from a human donor in good health (CMV status not recorded). Some clones in this sample may be carry-over from other donors' samples. The sequencing here drew on cultured CD8+ T cells from PBMCs, taken from culture after CMV antigen stimulation. The CDR3, as DNA: TGTGCCAGTAGCCCCCTGACAGGGCCAGAGACCCAGTACTTC. Its translation is CASSPLTGPETQYF.